The entry below gives a single T cell receptor (beta chain) sequence along with its context. Its antigen is unknown. Per-base qualities were not stored, and no clone one base away is much larger. Every donor was a healthy Caucasian. Three pairs of female monozygotic twins, all aged roughly 18 to 29 years, were included in the twin cohort. Peripheral blood mononuclear cells were used as the source from which RNA for TCR libraries was isolated. These data originate in a study of identical twins listed by TCRdb under 2016. As for the study more broadly: The study deep-sequenced TCR alpha and beta repertoires from monozygotic twins, unrelated adults of various ages and cord blood to test whether fetal clonotypes persist. Replicate twin experiments were performed at different times using different library preparation protocols to rule out contamination.

The full study reports these points: Compared with coincidental sharing between unrelated individuals, an excess of low generation-probability sequences was observed among out-of-frame TCR alpha sequences shared between twins. Zero-insertion analyses could be partly confounded by invariant T cells such as MAIT and iNKT, although diverse VJ usage argued against such confounding for most clonotypes. The excess sharing between twins in beta out-of-frame sequences was weaker because fewer shared sequences reduced the signal-to-noise ratio. Recombination models systematically underestimated out-of-frame TCR alpha sharing in monozygotic twins but agreed with sharing between unrelated individuals. Abundant cord blood beta clonotypes carried fewer insertions; young adult naive repertoires showed a weaker similar trend, while memory repertoires showed none. Because the same donors could not be followed over many years, the conclusions relied on cross-sectional statistical analysis.

From the germline V gene, CDR1 is SGHRS and CDR2 is YFSETQ. V is cut by 0 bases and J by 10 bases, and the space between the germline ends is 22 bases. CDR3 length: 16 amino acids, cysteine to phenylalanine. The kept DNA is CDR3 alone, 48 bases in frame from the first base. Library prep was done by 5' RACE. TCRdb lists the instrument as Illumina HiSeq 2000. Template switching added a universal primer binding site, and the final cDNA carried a unique molecular identifier that allowed TCR cDNA molecules to be counted accurately. Specific primers in the conserved constant-segment region were used to synthesize first-strand cDNA for TCR alpha and beta chains. Each cDNA library was double barcoded, with a SMART-Mk sample barcode plus Illumina barcodes, to control for contamination. TruSeq adapter sequences and Illumina sample barcodes were added in two successive PCR steps. The TCR alpha and beta cDNA libraries were sequenced on the Illumina HiSeq platform using custom primers. Under the source paper's analysis protocol: Raw reads were processed with MiGEC to extract unique molecular identifiers, and MiXCR was used to determine CDR3 positions. For each individual, recombination models were inferred using an EM algorithm with the repgenHMM and IGoR tools. The analysis of shared clonotypes was done with the tcR package in R, with sharing normalized by the product of cloneset sizes. To study raw recombination free of thymic and clonal selection effects, out-of-frame nonproductive sequences were analyzed. TCRdb applied fastp at Q25 and MiXCR to the public reads, then kept only in-frame beta chains. Every CDR3 protein is listed once, alongside the most common genes and DNA of its rows. These V and J calls are TCRdb output, not the study's own analysis. The sample data list fewer than 650,000 distinct CDR3 sequences, and about 7% of these were observed just once. Jointly, the top ten make up 1.5% to 2% of the sample.

These same data were also listed under a study on yellow fever vaccine responses in identical twins. According to the second study: The T cell response to vaccination in identical twins was reported by the authors to appear partly convergent and partly personalized. In the study, vaccine-responding T cell clones were precisely tracked in identical twins.

The sequenced sample was PBMCs. The TCR originated in a woman under 30 in good health. The rearrangement joined TRBV5-1 to TRBJ1-1, with the D gene not confidently named. The DNA is as follows: TGCGCCAGCAGCTTGGGACACCAAGCCCCTTTTGAAGGAGCTTTCTTT. It encodes CASSLGHQAPFEGAFF.